Below are 30 T cell receptor beta chains sequenced from a single sample in a study of cytomegalovirus exposure and HLA in healthy donors. PCR used 60 Vbeta primers and 13 Jbeta primers. The repertoire was sequenced with immunoSEQ multiplex PCR; TCRdb's copy has only in-frame clones and lacks some. In the table there are approximately 76,000 clones, around 80% of which are singletons. The sample comprised PBMCs. The receptor set was obtained from a man aged 25-45 years in good health and CMV-seronegative.

This clone was observed a single time. The V call is TRBV6-1, the J call TRBJ1-3, with 8 bases identical to TRBD1. Germline loops: CDR1 MNHNS, CDR2 SASEGT. The CDR3 contains 15 residues. V was clipped by 4 bases and J by 2 bases; unmatched bases: 4. The CDR3 loop is CASSGQGAPGNTIYF. The CDR3 nucleotides are TGTGCCAGCAGTGGCCAGGGGGCGCCTGGAAACACCATATATTTT.

The chain carries TRBV5-5 and TRBJ2-7; 14 bases are shared with TRBD2. This CDR3 comprises 15 residues. CDR1 is SGHKS and CDR2 is YYEKEE in the germline V gene (reference sequence). V lost 5 bases, J lost 6 bases, and 7 bases stayed unmatched. CDR3 sequence reads: CASRWTSGGTGEQYF. CDR3 coding DNA: TGTGCCAGCAGATGGACTAGCGGGGGGACCGGCGAGCAGTACTTC.

The chain has TRBV11-2 and TRBJ2-1, with 8 bases identical to TRBD1. CDR1 and CDR2 (germline): SGHAT, FQNNGV. Germline trimming cut 1 base from V and 5 bases from J; bases unmatched to any gene: 4. The CDR3 loop spans 15 amino acids. The CDR3 DNA is TGTGCCAGCAGCTTAGGTAGGACAGGGCACAATGAGCAGTTCTTC. It translates to CASSLGRTGHNEQFF.

The chain carries TRBV5-1 and TRBJ2-7; 9 bases agree with TRBD2. The CDR3 extends over 14 amino acids. The V gene's germline CDR1 is SGHRS and CDR2 YFSETQ. V shed 3 bases, J shed 1 base, and the junction held 2 bases outside the gene matches. CDR3 DNA: TGCGCCAGCAGCTCTAGCGGGGTTTCCTACGAGCAGTACTTC. Translated, it gives CASSSSGVSYEQYF.

The chain couples TRBV12-5 to TRBJ1-1; D is possibly TRBD1 (5 bases). The CDR3 spans 15 residues. Trimming cost V 1 base and J 1 base, with 10 bases left between them. Looked up from germline, CDR1 is LGHNT and CDR2 is FRNRAP. Here the CDR3 reads CASGLENDRNTEAFF. For the CDR3, the DNA is TGTGCTAGTGGTTTGGAAAACGACAGGAACACTGAAGCTTTCTTT.

This chain connects TRBV5-1 to TRBJ1-4; possible D gene TRBD1, 6 bases. The CDR3 runs 15 residues. Germline CDR1 reads SGHRS; CDR2 reads YFSETQ. V was pared by 4 bases and J by 4 bases, with 14 bases between. Written as DNA, the CDR3 is TGCGCCAGCAGCCTACAGGGCGGGCTTAATGAAAAACTGTTTTTT. Translation gives CASSLQGGLNEKLFF.

The chain uses TRBV18 and TRBJ1-1, with TRBD1 as a possible D gene (5 bases). The CDR3 extends over 14 amino acids. CDR1 and CDR2 from the germline V gene are KGHSH and LQKENI. The V and J ends lost 3 bases and 7 bases respectively, with 15 bases between them. CDR3 sequence (DNA): TGTGCCAGCTCACCGGGACTTAGACCGGGTGAAGCTTTCTTT. Translated: CASSPGLRPGEAFF.

The rearrangement joins TRBV11-2 to TRBJ1-3; perhaps TRBD1 as D (6 bases). CDR3 length: 13 amino acids. The germline gives CDR1 SGHAT, CDR2 FQNNGV. Deletions cut 1 base from V and 16 bases from J, with 17 bases between. The CDR3 protein is CASSLADVGAHYF. Here the CDR3 DNA reads TGTGCCAGCAGCTTAGCGGATGTGGGGGCCCACTATTTT.

V is TRBV7-2 and J is TRBJ2-3, with a possible D match to TRBD2 (5 bases). CDR1 SGHTA and CDR2 FQGNSA come from the germline V gene. V was shortened by 5 bases and J by 5 bases, with 8 bases between the two germline ends. The CDR3 is 12 residues long. The CDR3 sequence is CASSPGRDTQYF. In DNA, the CDR3 is TGTGCCAGCAGCCCTGGGAGAGATACGCAGTATTTT.

This chain uses TRBV7-2 with TRBJ1-5; D perhaps matches TRBD1 (5 bases). CDR1 is SGHTA, CDR2 FQGNSA, per germline. The length of the CDR3 is 15 residues. Trimming removed 0 bases from V and 6 bases from J, with 12 bases in between. The CDR3 region is CASSLAQGKGQPQHF. The CDR3 DNA sequence: TGTGCCAGCAGCTTAGCGCAGGGCAAAGGTCAGCCCCAGCATTTT.

The CDR3: CSVSPGTGTGELFF. The CDR3 DNA is TGCAGCGTCAGTCCCGGGACAGGAACCGGGGAGCTGTTTTTT. The V call is TRBV29-1, the J call TRBJ2-2; 8 nucleotides align to TRBD1. CDR1 and CDR2 from the germline V gene are SQVTM and ANQGSEA. The length of the CDR3 is 14 residues. V dropped 6 bases and J dropped 5; count of bases not matched to a gene: 8.

CDR3 amino acids: CAISGETTDTQYF. The CDR3 DNA reads as TGTGCCATCAGTGGAGAGACTACAGATACGCAGTATTTT. J is TRBJ2-3 and V is TRBV10-3, with D unclear. CDR1 and CDR2 from the germline V gene are ENHRY and SYGVKD. The CDR3 has 13 amino acids. Trimming shortened V by 4 bases and J by 3 bases, and 8 bases separated the two germline ends.

The rearrangement uses TRBV5-1 and TRBJ2-5; TRBD1 matches 12 bases. The end of the DNA fits TRBJ2-7 better, so the J call may be wrong. From germline, CDR1 is SGHRS and CDR2 YFSETQ. The CDR3 sequence is 15 residues long. The CDR3 sequence is CASSLGGTGGHEQYF. CDR3 coding DNA: TGCGCCAGCAGCTTGGGGGGGACAGGGGGCCACGAGCAGTACTTC.

This clone was seen a single time. The chain couples TRBV25-1 to TRBJ2-1; D is undetermined. Germline-derived CDR1 and CDR2 are MGHDK and SYGVNS. V gave up 7 bases and J gave up 0 bases, with 13 bases separating them. The CDR3 is 15 amino acids. Here the CDR3 reads CASTPNFYSYNEQFF. As DNA, the CDR3 is TGTGCCAGCACCCCTAATTTTTACTCCTACAATGAGCAGTTCTTC. Full variable domain (missing parts from reference TRBV25-1 and TRBJ2-1): EADIYQTPRYLVIGTGKKITLECSQTMGHDKMYWYQQDPGMELHLIHYSYGVNSTEKGDLSSESTVSRIRTEHFPLTLESARPSHTSQYLCASTPNFYSYNEQFFGPGTRLTVL.

The chain combines TRBV27 with TRBJ2-4, with a possible D match to TRBD1 (5 bases). This CDR3 comprises 15 residues. Trimming shortened V by 4 bases and J by 3 bases, and 13 bases separated the two germline ends. The germline V gene has CDR1 MNHEY and CDR2 SMNVEV (reference sequence). The CDR3: CASSSATASKNIQYF. The CDR3 DNA follows: TGTGCCAGCAGTTCGGCGACAGCCAGCAAAAACATTCAGTACTTC.

This chain links TRBV28 with TRBJ2-7, with TRBD1 identical over 8 bases. The CDR3 extends over 14 amino acids. Germline lookup yields CDR1 MDHEN and CDR2 SYDVKM. V gave up 5 bases and J gave up 3 bases; unmatched junction bases: 6. The CDR3 nucleotides are TGTGCCAGCAGTCCGGGACAGGTGGACTACGAGCAGTACTTC. Translation: CASSPGQVDYEQYF.

The rearrangement uses TRBV7-9 and TRBJ1-3; TRBD1 agrees at 7 bases. Germline V gives CDR1 SEHNR, CDR2 FQNEAQ (reference sequence). The CDR3 contains 15 residues. V gave up 7 bases and J gave up 3 bases; unmatched junction bases: 9. The CDR3 coding sequence is TGTGCCAGCAACCCGGGGACAGACTATGGAAACACCATATATTTT. Protein: CASNPGTDYGNTIYF.

This clone has only one observation. The rearrangement joins TRBV5-3 to TRBJ1-3, with unresolved D. TRBV5-3 is labeled an ORF, and its function is uncertain. Trimming cost V 0 bases and J 0 bases, with 7 bases left between them. The CDR3 totals 15 residues. The CDR3: CARSLGRSSGNTIYF. DNA of the CDR3: TGTGCCAGAAGCTTGGGACGGAGCTCTGGAAACACCATATATTTT.

In this sample, this clone turned up a few times. This chain joins TRBV4-3 and TRBJ1-1, with D possibly matching TRBD1 (5 bases). The V end was cut by 0 bases, the J end by 4 bases, with 15 bases between. CDR3 length: 16 residues. Germline lookup yields CDR1 LGHNA and CDR2 YSLEER. CDR3 nucleotides: TGCGCCAGCAGCCAAGACGTGCAGGGATGGAGCACTGAAGCTTTCTTT. Protein product: CASSQDVQGWSTEAFF.

V gene TRBV15 combines with J gene TRBJ2-1; 7 nucleotides agree with TRBD2. Germline CDR1 and CDR2: LNHNV and YYDKDF (reference sequence). J gave up 12 bases and V 0 bases, and 11 bases lay outside the gene matches. The CDR3 length is 15 residues. The CDR3 bases are TGTGCCACCAGCAGAGATCTCAGGACTGGGGAGGGGCAGTTCTTC. Translation gives CATSRDLRTGEGQFF. The full variable domain, its missing parts supplied by reference TRBV15 and TRBJ2-1, is DAMVIQNPRYQVTQFGKPVTLSCSQTLNHNVMYWYQQKSSQAPKLLFHYYDKDFNNEADTPDNFQSRRPNTSFCFLDIRSPGLGDTAMYLCATSRDLRTGEGQFFGPGTRLTVL.

The CDR3 is CASSVGSIRGEKLFF. The CDR3 coding sequence is TGTGCCAGCAGCGTAGGGTCCATCAGGGGTGAAAAACTGTTTTTT. This chain links TRBV9 with TRBJ1-4, with D perhaps matching TRBD1 (6 bases). Germline V gives CDR1 SGDLS, CDR2 YYNGEE. CDR3 length: 15 amino acids. The V end was cut by 0 bases, the J end by 7 bases, with 13 bases between.

The chain employs TRBV28 and TRBJ2-7, with D possibly matching TRBD1 (5 bases). With 8 bases removed from V and 0 bases from J, the gap between germline ends came to 14 bases. The V gene's germline CDR1 is MDHEN and CDR2 SYDVKM. The length of the CDR3 is 14 residues. CDR3 DNA sequence: TGTGCCAGCCTCGACAGAAGGAGCTCCTACGAGCAGTACTTC. Residues: CASLDRRSSYEQYF.

The chain recombines TRBV6-1 with TRBJ1-5, with D unresolved. V shed 4 bases and J shed 8 bases, with 12 bases lying between them. The CDR3 contains 13 residues. The V gene's germline CDR1 is MNHNS and CDR2 SASEGT. The CDR3 region is CASSGQDGEPQHF. CDR3 sequence (DNA): TGTGCCAGCAGTGGCCAGGACGGGGAGCCCCAGCATTTT.

CDR3 in DNA: TGTGCCAGCAGTCTGCAGAACCAGCCCCAGCATTTT. Translated, it gives CASSLQNQPQHF. This chain uses TRBV28 with TRBJ1-5; D remains unclear. Deletions cut 5 bases from V and 7 bases from J, with 9 bases between. Germline CDR1 is MDHEN and CDR2 is SYDVKM. The length of the CDR3 is 12 residues. The full variable domain, its missing parts supplied by reference TRBV28 and TRBJ1-5, is DVKVTQSSRYLVKRTGEKVFLECVQDMDHENMFWYRQDPGLGLRLIYFSYDVKMKEKGDIPEGYSVSREKKERFSLILESASTNQTSMYLCASSLQNQPQHFGDGTRLSIL.

Only one count was recorded for this clone. The chain is built from TRBV19 and TRBJ2-4, with TRBD2 as a possible D gene (5 bases). Germline CDR1 is LNHDA and CDR2 is SQIVND (reference sequence). The CDR3 covers 12 residues. Trimming pared 9 bases from V and 0 bases from J, leaving 6 bases between. The CDR3 region is CASGVAKNIQYF. In nucleotides, the CDR3 is TGTGCCAGCGGGGTAGCCAAAAACATTCAGTACTTC.

V gene TRBV10-3 combines with J gene TRBJ2-5; 8 bases map to TRBD1. Per germline, CDR1 ENHRY and CDR2 SYGVKD. The CDR3 loop spans 15 amino acids. V was clipped by 4 bases and J by 1 base; unmatched bases: 5. The CDR3 DNA reads TGTGCCATCAGTGTGACGGGACAGGTCCAAGAGACCCAGTACTTC. It specifies CAISVTGQVQETQYF.

DNA for the CDR3: TGTGCCAGTAGTATACAGGGTTCCTACAATGAGCAGTTCTTC. Protein sequence: CASSIQGSYNEQFF. The chain has TRBV19 and TRBJ2-1; maybe TRBD1 (5 bases). The CDR3 extends over 14 amino acids. Per germline, CDR1 LNHDA and CDR2 SQIVND (reference sequence). V lost 2 bases and J lost 1, with 6 bases in between. The whole variable domain, filled in from reference TRBV19 and TRBJ2-1, reads DGGITQSPKYLFRKEGQNVTLSCEQNLNHDAMYWYRQDPGQGLRLIYYSQIVNDFQKGDIAEGYSVSREKKESFPLTVTSAQKNPTAFYLCASSIQGSYNEQFFGPGTRLTVL.

The V call is TRBV9, the J call TRBJ2-1; TRBD2 might be the D (7 bases). V gave up 3 bases and J gave up 8 bases, with 15 bases separating them. The CDR3 covers 14 residues. The V gene's germline CDR1 is SGDLS and CDR2 YYNGEE. DNA of the CDR3: TGTGCCAGCAGCGAAGAGGGGGAGGGGGATGAGCAGTTCTTC. Translating gives CASSEEGEGDEQFF.

This chain joins TRBV6-1 and TRBJ2-4; TRBD1 is a possible D gene (6 bases). This CDR3 is 15 amino acids long. CDR1 MNHNS and CDR2 SASEGT come from the germline V gene. Trimming stripped 4 bases from V and 3 bases from J, with 13 bases between. As DNA, the CDR3 is TGTGCCAGCAGTGTGACAGGTTCCGGCAAAAACATTCAGTACTTC. Translated: CASSVTGSGKNIQYF.

The chain's CDR3 is CASSLMDGGGYEQYF. The CDR3 DNA is TGCGCCAGCAGCTTGATGGACGGTGGAGGTTACGAGCAGTACTTC. The J gene is TRBJ2-7, the V gene TRBV5-1; D is perhaps TRBD2 (5 bases). CDR1 is SGHRS, CDR2 YFSETQ, per germline. Trimming pared 1 base from V and 4 bases from J, leaving 15 bases between. The CDR3 consists of 15 residues. Together with reference TRBV5-1 and TRBJ2-7, the CDR3 gives the full variable domain: KAGVTQTPRYLIKTRGQQVTLSCSPISGHRSVSWYQQTPGQGLQFLFEYFSETQRNKGNFPGRFSGRQFSNSRSEMNVSTLELGDSALYLCASSLMDGGGYEQYFGPGTRLTVT.